What follows are 29 T cell receptor beta chains derived from one specimen sequenced in a study of T cell changes during pregnancy in multiple sclerosis. Method: immunoSEQ multiplex PCR; TCRdb's copy keeps in-frame clones and lacks some. Here the sample spans about 34,000 clones, under 95% being singletons. This sample comprised peripheral blood, obtained in the second trimester of pregnancy. All receptors come from a female donor in good health, enrolled as a control in a pregnancy study.

This chain links TRBV11-2 with TRBJ2-3; 8 bases map to TRBD1. V shed 5 bases, J shed 6 bases, and the junction held 10 bases outside the gene matches. The CDR3 length is 15 residues. From germline, CDR1 is SGHAT and CDR2 FQNNGV. For the CDR3, the DNA is TGTGCCAGCAGCCCAATCGGACAGGGCAGGGATACGCAGTATTTT. Its translation: CASSPIGQGRDTQYF.

This chain connects TRBV9 to TRBJ1-1; D uncertain. The germline V and J ends were trimmed by 3 bases and 3 bases, with 15 bases remaining between them. The CDR3 sequence is 15 residues long. Germline lookup yields CDR1 SGDLS and CDR2 YYNGEE. CDR3 sequence (DNA): TGTGCCAGCAGCGGGGAGGCCAGTGAGGACACTGAAGCTTTCTTT. Protein: CASSGEASEDTEAFF.

The chain joins TRBV5-1 to TRBJ1-5; 9 nucleotides agree with TRBD1. Germline lookup yields CDR1 SGHRS and CDR2 YFSETQ. With V trimmed by 2 bases and J by 6 bases, 15 bases remained unmatched. The CDR3 runs 18 residues. CDR3 sequence reads: CASSFLPSSGQGSQPQHF. The CDR3 coding sequence is TGCGCCAGCAGCTTTCTCCCCTCCTCGGGACAGGGTAGTCAGCCCCAGCATTTT.

The chain has TRBV18 and TRBJ2-1, with D unclear. CDR1 is KGHSH and CDR2 is LQKENI in the germline V gene. The V end was cut by 8 bases, the J end by 7 bases, with 18 bases between. This CDR3 is built from 14 residues. The CDR3 loop reads CASQWPGIQNEQFF. DNA of the CDR3: TGTGCCAGCCAGTGGCCAGGAATTCAAAATGAGCAGTTCTTC.

The chain links TRBV19 to TRBJ2-5; 11 bases are shared with TRBD2. This CDR3 contains 15 residues. J gave up 2 bases and V 6 bases, and 5 bases lay outside the gene matches. Germline V lookup: CDR1 LNHDA, CDR2 SQIVND (reference sequence). The CDR3 DNA reads TGTGCCAGTAGGCTAGCGGGAGGCCCGCAAGAGACCCAGTACTTC. This sequence encodes CASRLAGGPQETQYF. The whole variable domain, remainder taken from reference TRBV19 and TRBJ2-5, is DGGITQSPKYLFRKEGQNVTLSCEQNLNHDAMYWYRQDPGQGLRLIYYSQIVNDFQKGDIAEGYSVSREKKESFPLTVTSAQKNPTAFYLCASRLAGGPQETQYFGPGTRLLVL.

The V and J genes are TRBV19 and TRBJ1-5; D remains unclear. There are 16 residues in the CDR3. Trimming cost V 5 bases and J 0 bases, with 14 bases left between them. The germline V gene encodes CDR1 LNHDA and CDR2 SQIVND (reference sequence). The CDR3 DNA sequence: TGTGCCAGTAGTCTAAGACATACCTCTAGCAATCAGCCCCAGCATTTT. Amino acid sequence: CASSLRHTSSNQPQHF.

This clone has a single count. V usage is TRBV7-3 and J usage is TRBJ1-5; D remains unclear. The V gene's germline CDR1 is SGHTA and CDR2 FQGTGA. This CDR3 comprises 13 residues. The V and J ends lost 1 base and 5 bases respectively, with 6 bases between them. CDR3 in amino acids: CASSLMRDQPQHF. CDR3 coding DNA: TGTGCCAGCAGCTTAATGAGGGATCAGCCCCAGCATTTT.

The chain joins TRBV10-2 to TRBJ1-6, with D possibly being TRBD1 (5 bases). This CDR3 spans 18 amino acids. Germline V gene sequence: CDR1 WSHSY, CDR2 SAAADI. Trimming pared 2 bases from V and 0 bases from J, leaving 14 bases between. The CDR3 region has the DNA TGCGCCAGCAGTGAGACCTGGGGGGAGAGCTCCTATAATTCACCCCTCCACTTT. Its translation: CASSETWGESSYNSPLHF.

The CDR3 sequence: CSVAGTSGRPPGELFF. The CDR3 nucleotides read TGCAGCGTCGCAGGTACTAGCGGGAGACCCCCCGGGGAGCTGTTTTTT. The genes are TRBV29-1 and TRBJ2-2; TRBD2 matches 11 bases. The CDR3 covers 16 residues. Losses at the gene ends were 6 bases for V and 6 bases for J; bases not matched to a gene: 12. Germline-derived CDR1 and CDR2 are SQVTM and ANQGSEA.

The rearrangement uses TRBV28 and TRBJ2-7, with D possibly TRBD1 on 5 matching bases. The CDR3 is made up of 11 amino acids. V gave up 6 bases and J gave up 3 bases, with 6 bases separating them. Germline CDR1 reads MDHEN; CDR2 reads SYDVKM. CDR3 in DNA: TGTGCCAGCAGGACAGACTACGAGCAGTACTTC. Its protein product is CASRTDYEQYF.

The CDR3 is CASIRGLDPYEQYF. Written as DNA, the CDR3 is TGTGCCAGCATCCGTGGGCTTGATCCCTACGAGCAGTACTTC. The rearrangement uses TRBV6-1 and TRBJ2-7; D is undetermined. CDR1 and CDR2 (germline): MNHNS, SASEGT. The V gene lost 7 bases and the J gene lost 2 bases, with 15 bases spanning the gap. The CDR3 has 14 residues.

V usage is TRBV10-3 and J usage is TRBJ1-4; tentatively, D is TRBD1 (6 bases). The CDR3 has 12 amino acids. V was cut by 5 bases and J by 8 bases, with 9 bases left in between. Germline assignment: CDR1 ENHRY and CDR2 SYGVKD. CDR3 sequence (DNA): TGTGCCATCAGTACAGGGCGGGAAAAACTGTTTTTT. Translation: CAISTGREKLFF.

V and J are TRBV19 and TRBJ1-2; possible D gene TRBD1, 6 bases. This CDR3 is 13 amino acids long. CDR1 and CDR2 (germline): LNHDA, SQIVND (reference sequence). Deletions cut 0 bases from V and 7 bases from J, with 9 bases between. This CDR3 is CASSIEGGFGYTF. The CDR3 nucleotides read TGTGCCAGTAGTATAGAAGGGGGTTTTGGCTACACCTTC.

V usage is TRBV7-8 and J usage is TRBJ1-3, with D tentatively TRBD1 (5 bases). Looked up from germline, CDR1 is SGHVS and CDR2 is FQNEAQ. V gave up 3 bases and J gave up 3 bases, with 9 bases separating them. The CDR3 extends over 14 amino acids. The CDR3 protein is CASSFREGGNTIYF. CDR3 in DNA: TGTGCCAGCAGCTTCAGGGAGGGTGGAAACACCATATATTTT.

V is TRBV30 and J is TRBJ1-3; 7 nucleotides match TRBD1. The germline V gene has CDR1 GTSNPN and CDR2 SVGIG (reference sequence). Germline trimming cut 0 bases from V and 0 bases from J; bases unmatched to any gene: 5. The length of the CDR3 is 16 residues. CDR3 DNA sequence: TGTGCCTGGAGTGTATGGGGGACAGTCTCTGGAAACACCATATATTTT. Translating it yields CAWSVWGTVSGNTIYF.

This chain's CDR3 is CASSPGPGAKNIQYF. CDR3 sequence (DNA): TGTGCCAGCAGCCCTGGGCCGGGGGCCAAAAACATTCAGTACTTC. V is TRBV7-3 and J is TRBJ2-4; D may be TRBD2 (5 bases). CDR1 is SGHTA, CDR2 FQGTGA, per germline. The germline V and J ends were trimmed by 5 bases and 1 base, with 12 bases remaining between them. There are 15 residues in the CDR3.

This sequence joins TRBV4-1 and TRBJ1-2, with no clear D. V was cut by 0 bases and J by 1 base, with 12 bases left in between. In germline, CDR1 is MGHRA, CDR2 YSYEKL. The CDR3 is 16 residues long. CDR3 amino acids: CASSQDTGRVNYGYTF. The CDR3 DNA reads TGCGCCAGCAGCCAAGATACGGGAAGGGTTAACTATGGCTACACCTTC.

CDR3 sequence (DNA): TGTGCCAGCAGCACCGGACAGGGGGCTGGCACCGGGGAGCTGTTTTTT. Amino acid sequence: CASSTGQGAGTGELFF. The J gene is TRBJ2-2, the V gene TRBV9; 11 bases are a match to TRBD1. Germline V gene lookup returns CDR1 SGDLS and CDR2 YYNGEE. There are 16 residues in the CDR3. Trimming removed 4 bases from V and 4 bases from J; junction bases left unmatched: 6.

The V gene is TRBV5-1, the J gene TRBJ2-1; tentative D call: TRBD1 (5 bases). V lost 1 base and J lost 6, with 14 bases in between. Per the germline V gene, CDR1 is SGHRS and CDR2 is YFSETQ. This CDR3 region has 15 residues. The CDR3 nucleotides read TGCGCCAGCAGCTTGCAGGGAAGGGATACCAATGAGCAGTTCTTC. Protein: CASSLQGRDTNEQFF.

This chain connects TRBV7-6 to TRBJ2-7; 12 nucleotides align to TRBD2. The V segment lost 2 bases and the J segment 6 bases; nucleotides outside the gene matches: 8. The CDR3 loop spans 16 amino acids. Germline CDR1 is SGHVS and CDR2 is FNYEAQ. CDR3 DNA: TGTGCCAGCAGCTTAAAGACTAGCGGGAGTGGAGTCGAGCAGTACTTC. As protein: CASSLKTSGSGVEQYF.

The J gene is TRBJ1-4, the V gene TRBV29-1; 8 bases are a match to TRBD1. Unmatched junction bases numbered 4, after V lost 7 bases and J lost 3 bases. The germline V gene encodes CDR1 SQVTM and CDR2 ANQGSEA. The CDR3 contains 13 residues. The CDR3 DNA is TGCAGCGCTACAGGGGGTTCTAATGAAAAACTGTTTTTT. Protein: CSATGGSNEKLFF.

This clone was counted once. The V and J genes are TRBV7-8 and TRBJ2-5; D is unresolved. CDR1 and CDR2 (germline): SGHVS, FQNEAQ. V was trimmed by 5 bases and J by 1 base, leaving 11 bases between them. The CDR3 is 14 amino acids. The CDR3 DNA follows: TGTGCCAGCAGCCCGAGGCCGTTCCAAGAGACCCAGTACTTC. Its translation is CASSPRPFQETQYF.

The V call is TRBV5-4, the J call TRBJ1-3, with D tentatively TRBD1 (5 bases). CDR1 SGHNT and CDR2 YYREEE come from the germline V gene (reference sequence). This CDR3 region has 14 residues. Trimming shortened V by 4 bases and J by 5 bases, and 13 bases separated the two germline ends. This chain's CDR3 is CASSLQELRNTIYF. The CDR3, as DNA: TGTGCCAGCAGCCTACAGGAGCTTCGAAACACCATATATTTT.

The rearrangement uses TRBV9 and TRBJ1-1, with TRBD1 as a possible D gene (5 bases). Trimming pared 4 bases from V and 1 base from J, leaving 8 bases between. The germline CDR1 and CDR2 sequences are SGDLS and YYNGEE. The CDR3 contains 13 residues. The CDR3: CASSQGANTEAFF. CDR3 in DNA: TGTGCCAGCAGCCAGGGCGCGAACACTGAAGCTTTCTTT.

The V gene is TRBV7-2, the J gene TRBJ1-6, with TRBD1 as a possible D gene (5 bases). Trimming cost V 0 bases and J 11 bases, with 14 bases left between them. The V gene's germline CDR1 is SGHTA and CDR2 FQGNSA. The CDR3 covers 15 residues. CDR3: CASSLARDGRTPLHF. The CDR3 coding sequence is TGTGCCAGCAGCTTAGCGCGGGACGGGCGTACACCCCTCCACTTT.

This chain links TRBV27 with TRBJ2-3; D possibly corresponds to TRBD2 (6 bases). Trimming pared 5 bases from V and 7 bases from J, leaving 13 bases between. This CDR3 has 13 amino acids. Germline V gives CDR1 MNHEY, CDR2 SMNVEV (reference sequence). Here the CDR3 reads CASSIGTPNTQYF. The CDR3 DNA follows: TGTGCCAGCAGTATCGGGACTCCCAATACGCAGTATTTT.

The V gene is TRBV12-5, the J gene TRBJ2-5; possible D gene TRBD1, 5 bases. Trimming took 0 bases from V and 2 from J, leaving 7 bases between them. Germline V lookup: CDR1 LGHNT, CDR2 FRNRAP. CDR3 length: 14 amino acids. The CDR3 bases are TGTGCTAGTGGTTTGGTAGCAGGGCAAGAGACCCAGTACTTC. It translates to CASGLVAGQETQYF.

The chain recombines TRBV6-5 with TRBJ2-7, with D maybe TRBD1 (6 bases). Trimming left V 6 bases short and J 0 bases short, with 15 bases between. Germline V lookup: CDR1 MNHEY, CDR2 SVGAGI. This CDR3 has 15 amino acids. CDR3 loop: CASRGQTQSSYEQYF. The CDR3 DNA sequence: TGTGCCAGCAGAGGACAGACGCAAAGCTCCTACGAGCAGTACTTC.

The rearrangement joins TRBV5-1 to TRBJ1-1; weak D call: TRBD1 (6 bases). The ends were cut back, 4 bases at V and 0 bases at J, with 25 bases in the middle. Germline-derived CDR1 and CDR2 are SGHRS and YFSETQ. The CDR3 is 19 amino acids. The CDR3 region has the DNA TGCGCCAGCAGCAGAATGAGGGGGGGAGACGATAGGATGAACACTGAAGCTTTCTTT. It encodes CASSRMRGGDDRMNTEAFF.